Listed here are 24 T cell receptor beta chains from one sample, sequenced in a study of CD8+CD57+ T cells in acquired aplastic anemia. Sequencing involved patients with CD8+CD57+ cell expansion previously shown by flow cytometry. The use of genomic DNA as template underpinned the TCR beta VDJ and CDR3 profiling. TCRdb re-called the reads through MiXCR, storing one row per CDR3 protein. The sample lists about 260,000 distinct CDR3 sequences, 82% occurring once. Material: sorted CD4+, CD8+, or CD8+CD57+ T cells (not recorded which) from PBMCs. The receptors were sampled from a human donor with aplastic anemia.

Comments on this clonotype: Here the CDR3 omits its conserved ending phenylalanine or tryptophan, so a read error is the likely source. The chain links TRBV9 to TRBJ2-3; perhaps D is TRBD1 or TRBD2 (6 bases each). There are 13 residues in the CDR3. Germline loops: CDR1 SGDLS, CDR2 YYNGEE. V was clipped by 7 bases and J by 9 bases, with 18 bases between them. CDR3 protein: CASGEGGTQTQYS. DNA for the CDR3: TGTGCCAGCGGCGAGGGGGGCACACAGACGCAGTATTCT.

As to this clonotype: One end of the junction varies from germline; a read error may be responsible. The V call is TRBV7-2, the J call TRBJ2-3, with 8 bases aligning to TRBD2. This CDR3 has 13 amino acids. Germline CDR1 reads SGHTA; CDR2 reads FQGNSA. CDR3 nucleotide sequence: TGTGCCAGCAGCTTCGCGGGAGGACACGATACGCATTTT. This translates into CASSFAGGHDTHF.

On this clonotype: In this CDR3 the conserved last residue, phenylalanine or tryptophan, is missing, so a read error is likely. CDR3 in amino acids: CASSYAGGHETQYV. CDR3 DNA sequence: TGTGCCAGCAGCTATGCGGGAGGTCACGAGACGCAGTATGTT. The rearrangement joins TRBV2 to TRBJ2-3; 8 bases line up with TRBD2. The CDR3 contains 14 residues. The germline V gene has CDR1 SNHLY and CDR2 FYNNEI. V gave up 6 bases and J gave up 9 bases; unmatched junction bases: 11.

This clonotype has only a few counts. The chain has TRBV10-1 and TRBJ2-7, with 8 bases lining up with TRBD1. The V and J ends lost 6 bases and 2 bases, in that order; junction bases with no gene match: 3. This CDR3 is 13 amino acids long. Per germline, CDR1 WNHNN and CDR2 SYGVQD (reference sequence). This chain's CDR3 is CASRTDRAYEQYF. The CDR3 coding sequence is TGCGCCAGCAGAACGGACAGGGCCTACGAGCAGTACTTC.

A note on this clonotype: An end of the junction does not agree with germline; a read error may underlie this. V and J are TRBV7-2 and TRBJ2-5; D may be TRBD2 (7 bases). From germline, CDR1 is SGHTA and CDR2 FQGNSA. CDR3 length: 12 amino acids. The CDR3 is CASLLGGGAHYF. The CDR3 bases are TGTGCCAGCCTCTTGGGGGGGGGGGCCCACTATTTC.

V usage is TRBV2 and J usage is TRBJ2-3; D assignment may be TRBD1 or TRBD2 (6 bases each). V was trimmed by 8 bases and J by 4 bases, leaving 13 bases between them. The CDR3 runs 13 residues. CDR1 is SNHLY, CDR2 FYNNEI, per germline. For the CDR3, the DNA is TGTGCCAGCTTGGAGGGGGGTCCAGATACGCAGTATTTT. This sequence encodes CASLEGGPDTQYF.

This clonotype was detected only a few times. The gene calls are TRBV19 and TRBJ1-1; D call uncertain. V was cut by 7 bases and J by 5 bases, with 8 bases left in between. This CDR3 comprises 11 residues. The germline V gene has CDR1 LNHDA and CDR2 SQIVND (reference sequence). The DNA for the CDR3 is TGTGCCAGTACAGCAAGGACTGAAGCTTTCTTT. This translates into CASTARTEAFF.

The chain couples TRBV7-3 to TRBJ1-1, with D perhaps matching TRBD1 (5 bases). This CDR3 contains 16 residues. Trimming cost V 3 bases and J 11 bases, with 25 bases left between them. Germline loops: CDR1 SGHTA, CDR2 FQGTGA. The DNA of the CDR3 is TGTGCCAGCAGCTTGGGGGAGGGCGGCTATAATTCACCCGCTTTCTTT. It translates to CASSLGEGGYNSPAFF.

Remarks on this clonotype: In this CDR3 the conserved last residue, phenylalanine or tryptophan, is missing, so a read error is likely. Because the CDR3's place on the DNA is in doubt, the DNA is left out and the CDR3 is given as listed by TCRdb. V is TRBV7-8 and J is TRBJ2-3; the listed D gene, TRBD1, was not tested against the DNA. Inclusive of both ends, the CDR3 amounts to 13 amino acids. CDR1 and CDR2 from the germline V gene are SGHVS and FQNEAQ. The chain's CDR3 is CASSLDGADQYVV.

This rearrangement joins TRBV7-2 to TRBJ2-7; D is unclear. Trimming cost V 3 bases and J 3 bases, with 24 bases left between them. The CDR3 contains 18 residues. Germline CDR1 and CDR2: SGHTA and FQGNSA. The CDR3 DNA reads TGTGCCAGCAGCTTTCATGCAGGCCCCGCAGCGCATTACTACGAGCAGTACGTC. This encodes CASSFHAGPAAHYYEQYV.

This sequence joins TRBV9 and TRBJ1-2, with D uncertain. V shed 4 bases and J shed 6 bases, with 16 bases lying between them. Germline assignment: CDR1 SGDLS and CDR2 YYNGEE. This CDR3 spans 14 amino acids. CDR3 in DNA: TGTGCCAGCAGCTTATCTCCCCCCGGGGATGGCTACACCTTC. Encoded protein: CASSLSPPGDGYTF.

This clonotype was seen a single time. At one end, the junction sequence differs from germline, possibly due to a read error. The chain combines TRBV7-2 with TRBJ2-6; TRBD1 agrees at 9 bases. The CDR3 sequence is 13 residues long. CDR1 is SGHTA, CDR2 FQGNSA, per germline. The CDR3 coding sequence is TGTGCCAGCAGCTCGACAGGGGGCAACGTCCTGACTTTC. This codes for CASSSTGGNVLTF.

The chain is built from TRBV7-2 and TRBJ2-3, with TRBD2 as a possible D gene (7 bases). CDR1 SGHTA and CDR2 FQGNSA come from the germline V gene. V lost 6 bases, J lost 10 bases, and 20 bases lay in between. This CDR3 is built from 14 residues. The CDR3 loop is CASSRGEGGAAQYF. Here the CDR3 DNA reads TGTGCCAGCAGTCGAGGGGAGGGGGGAGCAGCGCAGTATTTT.

This chain joins TRBV20-1 and TRBJ2-3; 7 bases line up with TRBD2. CDR1 is DFQATT and CDR2 is SNEGSKA in the germline V gene (reference sequence). V lost 6 bases and J lost 0; bases outside the gene matches: 9. CDR3 length: 15 residues. CDR3 in amino acids: CSARPTSRSTDTQYF. The CDR3 bases are TGCAGTGCCCGGCCGACTAGCAGGAGCACAGATACGCAGTATTTT.

J is TRBJ2-3 and V is TRBV5-1; D is possibly TRBD2 (5 bases). CDR3 size: 14 residues. Germline lookup yields CDR1 SGHRS and CDR2 YFSETQ. V was cut by 2 bases and J by 8 bases, with 15 bases left in between. In DNA, the CDR3 is TGCGCCAGCAGCTTAGCGGCGGGTGGCGGTACGCAGTATTTT. This codes for CASSLAAGGGTQYF. The full variable domain, its missing parts supplied by reference TRBV5-1 and TRBJ2-3, is KAGVTQTPRYLIKTRGQQVTLSCSPISGHRSVSWYQQTPGQGLQFLFEYFSETQRNKGNFPGRFSGRQFSNSRSEMNVSTLELGDSALYLCASSLAAGGGTQYFGPGTRLTVL.

This chain joins TRBV7-4 and TRBJ1-2; D may be TRBD1 (6 bases). The CDR3 runs to 16 residues. Germline V CDR1 and CDR2: SGHVT, SQSDAQ. The ends were cut back, 6 bases at V and 14 bases at J, with 31 bases in the middle. Here the CDR3 DNA reads TGTGCCAGCAGGTTGGAGAGGGGGGGGTTAGTACATCGCTTTACCTTC. Protein product: CASRLERGGLVHRFTF.

Comments on this clonotype: The junction shows a germline mismatch at one end, possibly a read error. The V gene is TRBV9, the J gene TRBJ2-3; D possibly corresponds to TRBD1 (6 bases). Germline loops: CDR1 SGDLS, CDR2 YYNGEE. This CDR3 region has 14 residues. The CDR3 loop reads CASTPAMNRDTEDF. The CDR3, as DNA: TGTGCCAGCACCCCTGCGATGAATCGGGACACTGAAGATTTT.

V and J are TRBV2 and TRBJ2-3; no clear D gene. The CDR3 is made up of 13 amino acids. The germline V and J ends were trimmed by 7 bases and 2 bases, with 10 bases remaining between them. Germline V lookup: CDR1 SNHLY, CDR2 FYNNEI. The CDR3 loop is CASKSRITDTQYF. In nucleotides, the CDR3 is TGTGCCAGCAAGAGTAGGATCACAGATACGCAGTATTTT. The full variable domain, in which reference TRBV2 and TRBJ2-3 provide the parts outside the CDR3, is EPEVTQTPSHQVTQMGQEVILRCVPISNHLYFYWYRQILGQKVEFLVSFYNNEISEKSEIFDDQFSVERPDGSNFTLKIRSTKLEDSAMYFCASKSRITDTQYFGPGTRLTVL.

In this sample, this clonotype turned up once. Because the CDR3 is missing its conserved closing phenylalanine or tryptophan, this is likely a read error. No DNA is shown, since the ends of the CDR3 on it are uncertain; the CDR3 is the one TCRdb lists. The V and J genes are TRBV7-8 and TRBJ2-3; the DNA was not compared with TRBD2, the D call given in the table. Inclusive of both ends, the CDR3 amounts to 13 amino acids. CDR1 is SGHVS, CDR2 FQNEAQ, per germline. CDR3 sequence reads: CASSLAGGAYNEQ.

This chain connects TRBV2 to TRBJ2-7; D is perhaps TRBD1 (8 bases). Germline CDR1 is SNHLY and CDR2 is FYNNEI. The CDR3 contains 12 residues. Trimming stripped 11 bases from V and 10 bases from J, with 21 bases between. The CDR3 loop is CAVRTGGDAQYF. The CDR3 DNA sequence: TGTGCCGTCCGAACAGGGGGGGACGCCCAGTACTTC.

The chain carries TRBV4-2 and TRBJ1-5, with a tentative D call TRBD1 (5 bases). Germline CDR1 LGHNA, CDR2 YNFKEQ. Trimming removed 1 base from V and 6 bases from J, with 7 bases in between. The CDR3 is made up of 13 amino acids. The CDR3 region is CASSQVGTQPQHF. The CDR3 DNA reads TGTGCCAGCAGCCAAGTTGGGACTCAGCCCCAGCATTTT.

As regards this clonotype: The CDR3 end shows no conserved phenylalanine or tryptophan, and so a read error is likely. The limits of the CDR3 on the DNA are not certain, so only TCRdb's listed CDR3 is given. The rearrangement joins TRBV7-2 to TRBJ2-3; the table's D call, TRBD2, has no DNA check behind it. Germline V gene sequence: CDR1 SGHTA, CDR2 FQGNSA. Inclusive of both ends, the CDR3 amounts to 13 amino acids. CDR3 region: CASSYGVQRPRTS.

The chain recombines TRBV24-1 with TRBJ2-1; D unclear. The ends were cut back, 9 bases at V and 8 bases at J, with 10 bases in the middle. The germline V gene has CDR1 KGHDR and CDR2 SFDVKD. CDR3 length equals 11 residues. The CDR3 region is CATAPLDEQFF. The CDR3 coding sequence is TGTGCCACCGCACCCCTGGATGAGCAGTTCTTC.

As for this clonotype: The conserved phenylalanine or tryptophan is not found at the CDR3 terminus, so this likely reflects a read error. The limits of the CDR3 on the DNA are not certain, so only TCRdb's listed CDR3 is given. V gene TRBV7-8 combines with J gene TRBJ2-5; the D segment call TRBD1 is taken from the table without a DNA check. The germline V gene encodes CDR1 SGHVS and CDR2 FQNEAQ. From its first to its last residue, the CDR3 has 12 amino acids. This CDR3 is CAVSWAGTGYEH.